Listed here is a single T cell receptor (beta chain). The data are from a study of cytomegalovirus exposure and HLA in healthy donors. Primers: 60 Vbeta forward and 13 Jbeta reverse. The assay was immunoSEQ multiplex PCR, and TCRdb's table has in-frame clones only and misses some. This table holds 140,000 to 150,000 clones, 65% to 80% found once. Germline-derived CDR1 and CDR2 are SGHNT and YYREEE (reference sequence). Trimming pared 2 bases from V and 5 bases from J, leaving 20 bases between. The CDR3 length is 16 residues. The rearrangement joins TRBV5-4 to TRBJ2-7; weak D call: TRBD1 (6 bases). This TCR was sampled from a man in his forties in good health and CMV-seropositive. Sequencing used PBMCs. CDR3 protein: CASSLSGGQTRNEQYF. In DNA, the CDR3 is TGTGCCAGCAGCTTATCGGGCGGACAGACTCGGAACGAGCAGTACTTC.